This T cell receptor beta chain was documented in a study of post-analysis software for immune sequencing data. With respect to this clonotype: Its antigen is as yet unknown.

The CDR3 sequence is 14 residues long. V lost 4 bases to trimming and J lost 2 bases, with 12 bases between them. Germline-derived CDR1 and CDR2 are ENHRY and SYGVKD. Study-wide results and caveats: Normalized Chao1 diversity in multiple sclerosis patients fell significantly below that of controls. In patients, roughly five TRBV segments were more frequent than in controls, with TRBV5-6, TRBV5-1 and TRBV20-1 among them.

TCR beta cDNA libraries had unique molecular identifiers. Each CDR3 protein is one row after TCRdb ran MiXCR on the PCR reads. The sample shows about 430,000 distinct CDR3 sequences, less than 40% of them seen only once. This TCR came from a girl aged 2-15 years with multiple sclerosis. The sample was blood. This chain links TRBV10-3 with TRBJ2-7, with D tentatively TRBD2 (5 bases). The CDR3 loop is CAISVPGMPYEQYF. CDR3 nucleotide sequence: TGTGCCATCAGTGTACCCGGGATGCCCTACGAGCAGTACTTC.